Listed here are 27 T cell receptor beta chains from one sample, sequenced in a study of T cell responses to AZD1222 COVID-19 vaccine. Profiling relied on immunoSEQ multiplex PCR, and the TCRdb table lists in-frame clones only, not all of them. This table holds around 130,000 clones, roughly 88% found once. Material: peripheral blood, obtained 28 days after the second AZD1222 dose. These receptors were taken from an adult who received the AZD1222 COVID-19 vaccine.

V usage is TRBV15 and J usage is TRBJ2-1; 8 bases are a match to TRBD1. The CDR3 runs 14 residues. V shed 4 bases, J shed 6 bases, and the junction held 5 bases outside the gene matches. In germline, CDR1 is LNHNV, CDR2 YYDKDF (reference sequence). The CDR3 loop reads CATSTRTGSNEQFF. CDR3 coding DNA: TGTGCCACCAGCACTCGGACAGGGAGCAATGAGCAGTTCTTC.

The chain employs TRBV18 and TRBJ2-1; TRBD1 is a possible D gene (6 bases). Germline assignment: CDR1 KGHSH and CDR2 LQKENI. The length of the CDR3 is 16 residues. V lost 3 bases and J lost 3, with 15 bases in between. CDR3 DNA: TGTGCCAGCTCACCTAGAAACAGGGTTGGCTACAATGAGCAGTTCTTC. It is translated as CASSPRNRVGYNEQFF.

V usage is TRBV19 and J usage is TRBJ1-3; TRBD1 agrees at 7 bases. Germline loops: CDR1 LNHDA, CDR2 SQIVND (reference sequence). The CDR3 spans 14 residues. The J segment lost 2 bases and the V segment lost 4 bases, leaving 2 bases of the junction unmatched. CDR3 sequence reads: CASSRQGTGNTIYF. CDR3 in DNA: TGTGCCAGTAGTAGACAGGGAACTGGAAACACCATATATTTT.

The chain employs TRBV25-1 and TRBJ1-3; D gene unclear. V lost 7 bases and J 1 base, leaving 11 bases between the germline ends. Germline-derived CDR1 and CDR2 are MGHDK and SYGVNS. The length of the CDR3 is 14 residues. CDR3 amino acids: CASMAGGSGNTIYF. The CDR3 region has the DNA TGTGCCAGCATGGCAGGAGGGTCTGGAAACACCATATATTTT.

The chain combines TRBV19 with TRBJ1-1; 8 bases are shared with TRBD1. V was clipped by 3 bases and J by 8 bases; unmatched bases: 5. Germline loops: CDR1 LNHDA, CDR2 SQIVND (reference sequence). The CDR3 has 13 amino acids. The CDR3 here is CASSIGQGQEAFF. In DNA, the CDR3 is TGTGCCAGTAGTATTGGACAGGGCCAGGAAGCTTTCTTT. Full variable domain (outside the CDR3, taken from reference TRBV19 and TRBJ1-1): DGGITQSPKYLFRKEGQNVTLSCEQNLNHDAMYWYRQDPGQGLRLIYYSQIVNDFQKGDIAEGYSVSREKKESFPLTVTSAQKNPTAFYLCASSIGQGQEAFFGQGTRLTVV.

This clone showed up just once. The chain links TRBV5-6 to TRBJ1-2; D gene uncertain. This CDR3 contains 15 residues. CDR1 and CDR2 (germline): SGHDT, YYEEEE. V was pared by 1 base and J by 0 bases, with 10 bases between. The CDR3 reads CASSLWAEANYGYTF. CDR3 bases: TGTGCCAGCAGCTTGTGGGCAGAGGCTAACTATGGCTACACCTTC.

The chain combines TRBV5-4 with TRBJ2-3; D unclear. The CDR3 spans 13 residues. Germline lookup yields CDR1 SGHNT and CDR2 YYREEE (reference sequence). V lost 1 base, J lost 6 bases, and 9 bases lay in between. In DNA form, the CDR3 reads TGTGCCAGCAGCTTGATCATGGCCGATACGCAGTATTTT. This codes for CASSLIMADTQYF.

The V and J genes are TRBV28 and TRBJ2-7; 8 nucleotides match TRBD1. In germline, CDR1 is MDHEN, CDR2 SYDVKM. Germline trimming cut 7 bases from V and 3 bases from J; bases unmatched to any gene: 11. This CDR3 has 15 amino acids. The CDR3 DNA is TGTGCCAGCACGACCTCGGGGGACAGGATCTACGAGCAGTACTTC. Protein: CASTTSGDRIYEQYF.

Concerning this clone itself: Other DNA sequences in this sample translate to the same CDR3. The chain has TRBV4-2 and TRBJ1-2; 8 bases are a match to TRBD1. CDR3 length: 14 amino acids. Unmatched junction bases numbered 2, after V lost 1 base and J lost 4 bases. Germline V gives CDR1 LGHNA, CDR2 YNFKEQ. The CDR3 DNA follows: TGTGCCAGCAGCCAAGGGACAGGGAGCTATGGCTACACCTTC. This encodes CASSQGTGSYGYTF.

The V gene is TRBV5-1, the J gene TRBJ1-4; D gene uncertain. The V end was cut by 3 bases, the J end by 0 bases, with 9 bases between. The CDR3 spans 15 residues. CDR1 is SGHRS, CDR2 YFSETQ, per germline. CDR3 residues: CASSSAGATNEKLFF. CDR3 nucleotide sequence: TGCGCCAGCAGCTCCGCAGGAGCAACTAATGAAAAACTGTTTTTT.

The CDR3 here is CASSYSSGTGYYEQYF. Here the CDR3 DNA reads TGTGCCAGCAGTTACTCTTCCGGGACAGGGTACTACGAGCAGTACTTC. The chain uses TRBV6-5 and TRBJ2-7; 9 bases line up with TRBD1. Germline V gene data show CDR1 as MNHEY and CDR2 as SVGAGI. The CDR3 runs to 16 residues. Trimming at V came to 0 bases and at J to 3 bases, leaving 6 bases not matched to a gene.

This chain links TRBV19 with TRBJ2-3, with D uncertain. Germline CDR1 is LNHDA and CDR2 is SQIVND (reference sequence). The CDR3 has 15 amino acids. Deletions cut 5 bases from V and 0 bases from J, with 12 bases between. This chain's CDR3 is CASSAQLSSTDTQYF. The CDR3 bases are TGTGCCAGTAGTGCACAGCTATCTAGCACAGATACGCAGTATTTT.

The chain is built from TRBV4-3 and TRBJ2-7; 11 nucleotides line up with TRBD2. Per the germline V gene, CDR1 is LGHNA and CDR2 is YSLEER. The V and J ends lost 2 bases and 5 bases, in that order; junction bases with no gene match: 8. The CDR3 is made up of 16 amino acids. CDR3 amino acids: CASSQNIAGGRDEQYF. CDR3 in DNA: TGCGCCAGCAGCCAAAACATAGCGGGGGGGAGGGACGAGCAGTACTTC.

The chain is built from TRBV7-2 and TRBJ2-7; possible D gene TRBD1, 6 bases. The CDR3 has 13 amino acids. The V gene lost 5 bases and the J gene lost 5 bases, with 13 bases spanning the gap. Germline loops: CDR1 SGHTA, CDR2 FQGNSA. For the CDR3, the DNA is TGTGCCAGCAGCCCCAACAGGGCAAACGAGCAGTACTTC. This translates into CASSPNRANEQYF.

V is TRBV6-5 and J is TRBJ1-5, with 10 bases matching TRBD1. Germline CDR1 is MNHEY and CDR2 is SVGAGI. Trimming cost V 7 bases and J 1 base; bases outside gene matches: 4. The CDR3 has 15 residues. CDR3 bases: TGTGCCAGCAACCCGGGACAGGGGAGCAATCAGCCCCAGCATTTT. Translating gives CASNPGQGSNQPQHF.

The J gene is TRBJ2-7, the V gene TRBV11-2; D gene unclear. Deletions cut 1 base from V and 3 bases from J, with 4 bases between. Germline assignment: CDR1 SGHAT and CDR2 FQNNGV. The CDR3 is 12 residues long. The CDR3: CASSLVSYEQYF. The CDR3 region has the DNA TGTGCCAGCAGCTTAGTAAGCTACGAGCAGTACTTC.

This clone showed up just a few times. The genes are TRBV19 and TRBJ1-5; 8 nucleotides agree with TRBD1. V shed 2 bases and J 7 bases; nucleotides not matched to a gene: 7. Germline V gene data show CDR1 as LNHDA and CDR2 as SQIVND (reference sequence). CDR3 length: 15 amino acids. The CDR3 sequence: CASSIKDRDEQPQHF. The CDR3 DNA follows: TGTGCCAGTAGTATAAAGGACAGGGATGAACAGCCCCAGCATTTT.

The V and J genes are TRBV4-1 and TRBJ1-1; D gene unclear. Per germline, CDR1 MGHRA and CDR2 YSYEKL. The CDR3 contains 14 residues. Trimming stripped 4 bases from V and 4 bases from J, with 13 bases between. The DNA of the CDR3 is TGCGCCAGCAGCCGTATTCCTGAGGGCACTGAAGCTTTCTTT. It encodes CASSRIPEGTEAFF.

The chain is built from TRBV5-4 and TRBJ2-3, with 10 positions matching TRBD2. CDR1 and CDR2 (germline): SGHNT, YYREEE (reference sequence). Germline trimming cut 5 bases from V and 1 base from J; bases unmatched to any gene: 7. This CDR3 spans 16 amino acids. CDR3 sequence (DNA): TGTGCCAGCAGTTCTAGCGGGAGAGGGGGCACAGATACGCAGTATTTT. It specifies CASSSSGRGGTDTQYF. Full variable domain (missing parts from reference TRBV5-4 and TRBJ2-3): ETGVTQSPTHLIKTRGQQVTLRCSSQSGHNTVSWYQQALGQGPQFIFQYYREEENGRGNFPPRFSGLQFPNYSSELNVNALELDDSALYLCASSSSGRGGTDTQYFGPGTRLTVL.

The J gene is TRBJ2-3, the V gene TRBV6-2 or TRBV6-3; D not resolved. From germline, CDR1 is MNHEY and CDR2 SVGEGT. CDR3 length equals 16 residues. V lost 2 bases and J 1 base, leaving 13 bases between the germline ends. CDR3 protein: CASSYLRLVGTDTQYF. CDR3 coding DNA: TGTGCCAGCAGTTACCTCCGATTAGTGGGCACAGATACGCAGTATTTT.

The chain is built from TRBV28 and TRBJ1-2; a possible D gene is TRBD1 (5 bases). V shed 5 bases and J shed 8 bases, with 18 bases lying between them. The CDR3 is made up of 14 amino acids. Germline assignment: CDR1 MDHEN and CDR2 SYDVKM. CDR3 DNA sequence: TGTGCCAGCAGTCCCCGGACGGGGGTGAAGGGCTACACCTTC. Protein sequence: CASSPRTGVKGYTF.

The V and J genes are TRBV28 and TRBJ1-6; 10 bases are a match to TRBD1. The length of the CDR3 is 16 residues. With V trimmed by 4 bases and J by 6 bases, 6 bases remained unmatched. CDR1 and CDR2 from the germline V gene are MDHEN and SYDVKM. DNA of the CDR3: TGTGCCAGCAGTTCTCCGGGACAGGGGATTAATTCACCCCTCCACTTT. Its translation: CASSSPGQGINSPLHF.

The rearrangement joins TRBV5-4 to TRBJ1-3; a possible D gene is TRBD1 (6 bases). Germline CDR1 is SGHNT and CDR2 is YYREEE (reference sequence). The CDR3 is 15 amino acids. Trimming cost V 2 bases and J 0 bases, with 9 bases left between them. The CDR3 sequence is CASSFDRSSGNTIYF. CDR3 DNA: TGTGCCAGCAGCTTCGACAGGTCCTCTGGAAACACCATATATTTT.

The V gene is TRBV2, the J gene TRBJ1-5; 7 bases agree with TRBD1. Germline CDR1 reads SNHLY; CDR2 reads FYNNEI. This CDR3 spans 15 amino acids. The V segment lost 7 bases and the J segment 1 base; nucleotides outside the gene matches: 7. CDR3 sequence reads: CASNIKGQSNQPQHF. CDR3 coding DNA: TGTGCCAGCAATATAAAGGGACAGAGCAATCAGCCCCAGCATTTT.

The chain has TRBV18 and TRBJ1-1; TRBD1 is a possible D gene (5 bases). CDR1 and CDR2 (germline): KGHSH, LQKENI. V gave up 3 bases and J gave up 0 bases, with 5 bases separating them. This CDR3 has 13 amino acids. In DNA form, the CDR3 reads TGTGCCAGCTCACCGGGACTGAACACTGAAGCTTTCTTT. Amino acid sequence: CASSPGLNTEAFF.

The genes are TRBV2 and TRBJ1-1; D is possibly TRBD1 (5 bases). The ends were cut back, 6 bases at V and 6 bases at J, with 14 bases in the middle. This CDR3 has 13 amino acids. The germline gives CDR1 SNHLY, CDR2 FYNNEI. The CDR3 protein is CASRLGTYPEAFF. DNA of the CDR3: TGTGCCAGCAGACTTGGGACCTATCCTGAAGCTTTCTTT.

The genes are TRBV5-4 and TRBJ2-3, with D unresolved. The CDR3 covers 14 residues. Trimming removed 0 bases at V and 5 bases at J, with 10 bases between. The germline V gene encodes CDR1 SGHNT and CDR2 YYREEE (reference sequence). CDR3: CASSLDLMEDTQYF. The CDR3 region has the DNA TGTGCCAGCAGCTTGGATCTTATGGAAGATACGCAGTATTTT. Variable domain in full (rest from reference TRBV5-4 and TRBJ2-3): ETGVTQSPTHLIKTRGQQVTLRCSSQSGHNTVSWYQQALGQGPQFIFQYYREEENGRGNFPPRFSGLQFPNYSSELNVNALELDDSALYLCASSLDLMEDTQYFGPGTRLTVL.